The 32 T cell receptor beta chains below were found in one sample sequenced in a study of T cells in Graves' hyperthyroidism and ophthalmopathy. Regions amplified from RNA transcripts were the TCR beta CDR3 regions. The HTBI primer set drove a first-round RT-PCR of the TCR CDR3. MiXCR, applied by TCRdb to the multiplex PCR reads, yields one record per CDR3 protein. Among roughly 290,000 distinct CDR3 sequences listed, roughly an eighth were seen once. Input material: blood. These receptors all come from a woman aged 40-49 years with Graves' hyperthyroidism.

The sample holds many counts of this clonotype. The chain employs TRBV12-3 or TRBV12-4 and TRBJ2-3; D uncertain. V lost 3 bases, J lost 2 bases, and 12 bases lay in between. The CDR3 runs to 15 residues. CDR3 protein: CASSFFRRNTDTQYF. The CDR3 nucleotides read TGTGCCAGCAGTTTCTTTAGACGCAACACAGATACGCAGTATTTT.

This clonotype was counted between two and nine times. V usage is TRBV6-5 and J usage is TRBJ1-3, with 9 nucleotides matching TRBD1. This CDR3 region has 15 residues. Per the germline V gene, CDR1 is MNHEY and CDR2 is SVGAGI. V lost 2 bases and J lost 2; bases outside the gene matches: 1. The CDR3 DNA reads as TGTGCCAGCAGTTACGGGACAGGGACTGGAAACACCATATATTTT. Translating it yields CASSYGTGTGNTIYF.

This clonotype was seen a handful of times. The rearrangement uses TRBV27 and TRBJ2-2; 12 nucleotides agree with TRBD2. The CDR3 extends over 16 amino acids. Trimming cost V 3 bases and J 7 bases; bases outside gene matches: 6. Germline V lookup: CDR1 MNHEY, CDR2 SMNVEV (reference sequence). CDR3 bases: TGTGCCAGCAGTTTGTCTAGCGGGAGGGCGAGCGGGGAGCTGTTTTTT. Encoded protein: CASSLSSGRASGELFF.

This clonotype was seen repeatedly, ten times or more. The chain recombines TRBV2 with TRBJ2-5; D might be TRBD2 (5 bases). This CDR3 is built from 12 residues. CDR1 and CDR2 from the germline V gene are SNHLY and FYNNEI. The V end was cut by 8 bases, the J end by 2 bases, with 9 bases between. The CDR3 nucleotides are TGTGCCAGCCGCGGGTTTCAAGAGACCCAGTACTTC. This gives the protein CASRGFQETQYF.

In its sample, this clonotype was seen many times. The chain recombines TRBV6-1 with TRBJ1-2; the match to TRBD1 covers 7 bases. Germline V gene lookup returns CDR1 MNHNS and CDR2 SASEGT. The CDR3 contains 14 residues. Trimming at V came to 0 bases and at J to 5 bases, leaving 3 bases not matched to a gene. Written as DNA, the CDR3 is TGTGCCAGCAGTGAAGCAGGGGGCGCATATGGCTACACCTTC. Amino acid sequence: CASSEAGGAYGYTF.

The chain joins TRBV19 to TRBJ1-5; perhaps TRBD1 as D (5 bases). Germline V gene data show CDR1 as LNHDA and CDR2 as SQIVND (reference sequence). V lost 0 bases to trimming and J lost 7 bases, with 7 bases between them. The CDR3 length is 13 residues. The CDR3 DNA reads as TGTGCCAGTAGTATAGACAGGGAACAGCCCCAGCATTTT. Translation: CASSIDREQPQHF.

Ten or more counts support this clonotype. The chain joins TRBV20-1 to TRBJ1-1; D might be TRBD1 (6 bases). Trimming took 6 bases from V and 4 from J, leaving 18 bases between them. Germline V gene sequence: CDR1 DFQATT, CDR2 SNEGSKA (reference sequence). This CDR3 has 14 residues. This chain's CDR3 is CSAPGSGHGTEAFF. The CDR3 coding sequence is TGCAGTGCCCCTGGATCGGGACACGGCACTGAAGCTTTCTTT.

In its sample, this clonotype was seen many times. The V call is TRBV27, the J call TRBJ2-3, with 12 positions matching TRBD1. Per germline, CDR1 MNHEY and CDR2 SMNVEV (reference sequence). The CDR3 runs 18 residues. V was clipped by 6 bases and J by 5 bases; unmatched bases: 15. The CDR3, as DNA: TGTGCCAGCAGACCCATCGTCCCCGGGACAGGGGGCAGAGATACGCAGTATTTT. This gives the protein CASRPIVPGTGGRDTQYF.

In this sample, this clonotype turned up many times. The chain is built from TRBV24-1 and TRBJ2-2; perhaps TRBD1 as D (6 bases). The CDR3 extends over 13 amino acids. CDR1 and CDR2 from the germline V gene are KGHDR and SFDVKD. V was trimmed by 7 bases and J by 7 bases, leaving 12 bases between them. The CDR3 region has the DNA TGTGCCACCAGGAAGGACAGCCACGGGGAGCTGTTTTTT. This translates into CATRKDSHGELFF.

This clonotype was seen more than once but under ten times. This CDR3 reads CSARQGSGDTQYF. The CDR3 region has the DNA TGCAGTGCTAGGCAGGGGTCGGGAGATACGCAGTATTTT. The gene calls are TRBV20-1 and TRBJ2-3; the D gene is possibly TRBD1 (6 bases). Trimming pared 3 bases from V and 5 bases from J, leaving 12 bases between. The CDR3 sequence is 13 residues long. Germline loops: CDR1 DFQATT, CDR2 SNEGSKA (reference sequence).

This clonotype was found many times. This rearrangement joins TRBV2 to TRBJ2-7; TRBD2 matches at 15 bases. The V gene's germline CDR1 is SNHLY and CDR2 FYNNEI. The CDR3 is made up of 15 amino acids. The V segment lost 6 bases and the J segment 5 bases; nucleotides outside the gene matches: 5. The chain's CDR3 is CASRERTSGRDEQYF. Here the CDR3 DNA reads TGTGCCAGCAGGGAAAGGACTAGCGGGAGGGACGAGCAGTACTTC.

This clonotype has a count of ten or more. The chain carries TRBV20-1 and TRBJ2-7; 12 positions match TRBD2. This CDR3 comprises 16 residues. V lost 3 bases to trimming and J lost 2 bases; unmatched junction nucleotides: 8. Germline CDR1 DFQATT, CDR2 SNEGSKA (reference sequence). The CDR3 DNA follows: TGCAGTGCTAGGGGACTAGCGGGTAGTGTTCCCTACGAGCAGTACTTC. Translating gives CSARGLAGSVPYEQYF.

The rearrangement joins TRBV9 to TRBJ1-5; no definite D call. CDR3 size: 14 residues. Trimming took off 0 bases at V and 6 bases at J, with 10 bases between the two ends. CDR1 is SGDLS, CDR2 YYNGEE, per germline. The CDR3 protein is CASSVGAPSQPQHF. CDR3 coding DNA: TGTGCCAGCAGCGTAGGGGCGCCCAGTCAGCCCCAGCATTTT.

This chain links TRBV7-2 with TRBJ2-3; possible D gene TRBD1, 5 bases. Germline V gives CDR1 SGHTA, CDR2 FQGNSA. The CDR3 totals 14 residues. The V and J ends lost 2 bases and 9 bases respectively, with 15 bases between them. The CDR3 protein is CASSLWQGDGTQYF. The CDR3 DNA reads as TGTGCCAGCAGCTTATGGCAGGGCGACGGGACGCAGTATTTT. Combining the CDR3 with reference TRBV7-2 and TRBJ2-3 gives the whole variable domain GAGVSQSPSNKVTEKGKDVELRCDPISGHTALYWYRQSLGQGLEFLIYFQGNSAPDKSGLPSDRFSAERTGGSVSTLTIQRTQQEDSAVYLCASSLWQGDGTQYFGPGTRLTVL.

V gene TRBV27 combines with J gene TRBJ2-1; perhaps D is TRBD1 or TRBD2 (7 bases each). V shed 4 bases and J shed 9 bases, with 22 bases lying between them. The CDR3 sequence is 16 residues long. The V gene's germline CDR1 is MNHEY and CDR2 SMNVEV (reference sequence). Here the CDR3 reads CASSSVEAGQSGEQFF. DNA for the CDR3: TGTGCCAGCAGTTCCGTAGAAGCGGGACAGTCCGGTGAGCAGTTCTTC.

This clonotype has a count of ten or more. The chain has TRBV10-3 and TRBJ2-7; 7 bases map to TRBD2. In germline, CDR1 is ENHRY, CDR2 SYGVKD. The CDR3 runs 15 residues. Trimming cost V 5 bases and J 1 base; bases outside gene matches: 8. CDR3 in DNA: TGTGCCATCAGTTCCGCCGGCGGGGGTTCCTACGAGCAGTACTTC. It is translated as CAISSAGGGSYEQYF.

At least ten counts were recorded for this clonotype. This chain connects TRBV11-2 to TRBJ2-5; D ambiguous. From germline, CDR1 is SGHAT and CDR2 FQNNGV. Deletions cut 0 bases from V and 5 bases from J, with 7 bases between. CDR3 length: 13 amino acids. CDR3 region: CASSLDRRETQYF. CDR3 DNA sequence: TGTGCCAGCAGCTTAGATCGCCGGGAGACCCAGTACTTC.

This clonotype has ten or more counts. The chain couples TRBV20-1 to TRBJ2-5; D is undetermined. The CDR3 covers 11 residues. Germline V gene lookup returns CDR1 DFQATT and CDR2 SNEGSKA (reference sequence). Trimming removed 5 bases from V and 3 bases from J, with 7 bases in between. The CDR3 sequence is CSAYRKETQYF. The CDR3 DNA reads as TGCAGTGCTTACAGAAAAGAGACCCAGTACTTC.

The CDR3 DNA is TGTGCCAGCAGTTTGAATAATCTAGCGAACACAGATACGCAGTATTTT. Protein product: CASSLNNLANTDTQYF. The chain uses TRBV12-3 or TRBV12-4 and TRBJ2-3, with TRBD2 as a possible D gene (6 bases). Trimming took 3 bases from V and 2 from J, leaving 15 bases between them. The length of the CDR3 is 16 residues.

This clonotype has a count of ten or more. V and J are TRBV6-2 or TRBV6-3 and TRBJ2-5; 9 nucleotides agree with TRBD1. Germline V lookup: CDR1 MNHEY, CDR2 SVGEGT. This CDR3 is built from 14 residues. V gave up 5 bases and J gave up 5 bases; unmatched junction bases: 6. The CDR3 DNA is TGTGCCAGCAGTAGACCGGACAGGGGTGAGACCCAGTACTTC. It is translated as CASSRPDRGETQYF.

V is TRBV5-4 and J is TRBJ1-6; 7 bases agree with TRBD1. Germline assignment: CDR1 SGHNT and CDR2 YYREEE (reference sequence). Trimming removed 10 bases from V and 5 bases from J; junction bases left unmatched: 6. The CDR3 runs 13 residues. The CDR3 nucleotides read TGTGCCGGCGGGGACAGTGATAATTCACCCCTCCACTTT. Its translation is CAGGDSDNSPLHF.

This clonotype appeared many times. The rearrangement links TRBV2 to TRBJ2-3; 9 bases align to TRBD2. This CDR3 has 13 residues. Germline CDR1 is SNHLY and CDR2 is FYNNEI. Unmatched junction bases numbered 5, after V lost 7 bases and J lost 6 bases. The chain's CDR3 is CASKAGGADTQYF. In nucleotides, the CDR3 is TGTGCCAGCAAGGCGGGAGGGGCGGATACGCAGTATTTT.

This clonotype was counted ten times or more. The rearrangement joins TRBV14 to TRBJ1-1, with D possibly being TRBD1 (5 bases). Deletions cut 3 bases from V and 0 bases from J, with 11 bases between. This CDR3 is built from 15 residues. Germline assignment: CDR1 SGHDN and CDR2 FVKESK. The DNA for the CDR3 is TGTGCCAGCAGCCATGGGGGGTCCCTGAACACTGAAGCTTTCTTT. Translating gives CASSHGGSLNTEAFF.

This clonotype was seen a handful of times. The rearrangement uses TRBV27 and TRBJ2-7, with D possibly TRBD1 on 6 matching bases. CDR1 MNHEY and CDR2 SMNVEV come from the germline V gene (reference sequence). V was pared by 3 bases and J by 4 bases, with 13 bases between. The CDR3 totals 14 residues. CDR3 DNA: TGTGCCAGCAGTTTTTGGGACAACCGATACGAGCAGTACTTC. Protein: CASSFWDNRYEQYF.

Ten or more counts support this clonotype. The gene calls are TRBV10-3 and TRBJ1-1, with D perhaps TRBD1 (6 bases). The germline V and J ends were trimmed by 6 bases and 4 bases, with 24 bases remaining between them. The CDR3 length is 17 residues. Germline assignment: CDR1 ENHRY and CDR2 SYGVKD. The CDR3 DNA is TGTGCCATCAGGGTTCGTAGCGGGGGCGCGGTGAGCACTGAAGCTTTCTTT. Its translation: CAIRVRSGGAVSTEAFF.

This clonotype was seen many times. As DNA, the CDR3 is TGTGCCAGCAGACAGACTAACTATGGCTACACCTTC. Translating gives CASRQTNYGYTF. This chain joins TRBV12-3 or TRBV12-4 and TRBJ1-2; D is undetermined. The CDR3 is 12 residues long. Trimming took off 6 bases at V and 0 bases at J, with 5 bases between the two ends.

This clonotype occurred a few times. The chain has TRBV6-1 and TRBJ2-2; weak D call: TRBD2 (5 bases). Germline V lookup: CDR1 MNHNS, CDR2 SASEGT. The CDR3 totals 14 residues. Trimming removed 5 bases from V and 3 bases from J, with 10 bases in between. The CDR3 region is CASSMRTHTGELFF. The CDR3 region has the DNA TGTGCCAGCAGTATGAGGACTCACACCGGGGAGCTGTTTTTT.

The chain joins TRBV20-1 to TRBJ1-2; D unclear. The V and J ends lost 0 bases and 5 bases respectively, with 16 bases between them. Germline-derived CDR1 and CDR2 are DFQATT and SNEGSKA (reference sequence). CDR3 length: 15 amino acids. The CDR3 DNA reads as TGCAGTGCTAGAGATCCCCCCAGACTCGCGTATGGCTACACCTTC. Translation gives CSARDPPRLAYGYTF.

The sample holds many counts of this clonotype. The chain combines TRBV6-1 with TRBJ2-1; no clear D. The germline CDR1 and CDR2 sequences are MNHNS and SASEGT. V shed 3 bases and J shed 4 bases, with 4 bases lying between them. This CDR3 is built from 12 residues. This CDR3 is CASSDIYNEQFF. The CDR3, as DNA: TGTGCCAGCAGTGACATTTACAATGAGCAGTTCTTC.

The table lists this clonotype with many counts. The J gene is TRBJ2-1, the V gene TRBV7-6; TRBD2 might be the D (5 bases). Trimming took 2 bases from V and 8 from J, leaving 10 bases between them. The CDR3 is made up of 13 amino acids. Germline-derived CDR1 and CDR2 are SGHVS and FNYEAQ. Written as DNA, the CDR3 is TGTGCCAGCAGCTTACTAGGGCGGGATGAGCAGTTCTTC. Its protein is CASSLLGRDEQFF.

This clonotype was recorded many times. The chain couples TRBV6-1 to TRBJ2-7; no clear D gene. Between the trimmed V and J ends, which lost 6 bases and 3 bases, there was a span of 12 bases. CDR1 is MNHNS, CDR2 SASEGT, per germline. The length of the CDR3 is 13 residues. The CDR3 DNA sequence: TGTGCCAGCAGCACCTGGACGGTCTACGAGCAGTACTTC. Translation: CASSTWTVYEQYF.

This clonotype occurred many times. V usage is TRBV28 and J usage is TRBJ2-1, with D possibly TRBD2 on 6 matching bases. Germline CDR1 reads MDHEN; CDR2 reads SYDVKM. V shed 3 bases and J shed 5 bases, with 14 bases lying between them. The CDR3 has 15 amino acids. The CDR3 here is CASSFGRTTNNEQFF. CDR3 sequence (DNA): TGTGCCAGCAGTTTTGGAAGGACTACGAACAATGAGCAGTTCTTC.